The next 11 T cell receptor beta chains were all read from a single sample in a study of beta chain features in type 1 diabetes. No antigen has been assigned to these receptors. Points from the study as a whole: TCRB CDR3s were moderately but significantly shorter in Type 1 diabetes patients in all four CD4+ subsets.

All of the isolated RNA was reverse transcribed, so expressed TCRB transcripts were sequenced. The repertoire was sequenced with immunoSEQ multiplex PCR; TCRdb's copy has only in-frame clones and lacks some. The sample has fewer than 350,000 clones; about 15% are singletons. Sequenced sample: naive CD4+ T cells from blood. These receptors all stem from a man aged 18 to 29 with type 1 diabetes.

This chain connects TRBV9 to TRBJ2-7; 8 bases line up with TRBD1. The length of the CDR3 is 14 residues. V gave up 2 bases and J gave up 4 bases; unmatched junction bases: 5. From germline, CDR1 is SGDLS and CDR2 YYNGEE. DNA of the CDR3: TGTGCCAGCAGCGTGGACAGGGAAAGGTACGAGCAGTACTTC. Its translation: CASSVDRERYEQYF. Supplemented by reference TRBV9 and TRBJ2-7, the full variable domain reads DSGVTQTPKHLITATGQRVTLRCSPRSGDLSVYWYQQSLDQGLQFLIQYYNGEERAKGNILERFSAQQFPDLHSELNLSSLELGDSALYFCASSVDRERYEQYFGPGTRLTVT.

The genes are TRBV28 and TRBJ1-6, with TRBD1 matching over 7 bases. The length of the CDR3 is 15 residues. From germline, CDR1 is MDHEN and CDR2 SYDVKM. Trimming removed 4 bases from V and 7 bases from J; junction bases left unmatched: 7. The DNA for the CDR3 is TGTGCCAGCAGTTCCTGGACAGGTGGAAATTCACCCCTCCACTTT. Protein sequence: CASSSWTGGNSPLHF.

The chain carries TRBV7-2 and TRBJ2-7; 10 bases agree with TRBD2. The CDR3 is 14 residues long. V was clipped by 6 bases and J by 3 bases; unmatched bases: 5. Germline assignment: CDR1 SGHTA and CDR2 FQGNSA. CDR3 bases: TGTGCCAGCAGATCTAGCGGGAGCTTCTACGAGCAGTACTTC. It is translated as CASRSSGSFYEQYF.

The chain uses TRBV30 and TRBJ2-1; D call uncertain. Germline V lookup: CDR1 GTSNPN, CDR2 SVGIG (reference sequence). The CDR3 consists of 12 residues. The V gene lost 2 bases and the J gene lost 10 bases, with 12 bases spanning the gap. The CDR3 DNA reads TGTGCCTGGAGTAACGTGGTCGGGGAGCAGTTCTTC. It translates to CAWSNVVGEQFF.

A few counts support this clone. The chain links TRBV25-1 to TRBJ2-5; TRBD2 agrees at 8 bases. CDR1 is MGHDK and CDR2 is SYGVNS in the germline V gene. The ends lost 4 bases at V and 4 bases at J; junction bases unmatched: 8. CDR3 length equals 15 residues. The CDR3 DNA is TGTGCCAGCAGTGGTAGTCGGGAGGGCCGAGAGACCCAGTACTTC. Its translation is CASSGSREGRETQYF.

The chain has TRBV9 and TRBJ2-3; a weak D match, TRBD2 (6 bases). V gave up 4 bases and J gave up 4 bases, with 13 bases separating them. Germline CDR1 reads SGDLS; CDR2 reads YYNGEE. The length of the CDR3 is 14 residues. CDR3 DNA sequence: TGTGCCAGCAGCAGCCGGGACTGGGCAGATACGCAGTATTTT. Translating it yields CASSSRDWADTQYF. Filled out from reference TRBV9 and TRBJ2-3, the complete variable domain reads DSGVTQTPKHLITATGQRVTLRCSPRSGDLSVYWYQQSLDQGLQFLIQYYNGEERAKGNILERFSAQQFPDLHSELNLSSLELGDSALYFCASSSRDWADTQYFGPGTRLTVL.

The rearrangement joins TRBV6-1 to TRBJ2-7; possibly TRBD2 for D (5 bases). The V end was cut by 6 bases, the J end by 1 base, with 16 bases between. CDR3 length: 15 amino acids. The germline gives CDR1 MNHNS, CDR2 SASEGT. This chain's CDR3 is CASSRTSDSSYEQYF. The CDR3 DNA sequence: TGTGCCAGCAGCCGCACCTCGGACTCATCCTACGAGCAGTACTTC.

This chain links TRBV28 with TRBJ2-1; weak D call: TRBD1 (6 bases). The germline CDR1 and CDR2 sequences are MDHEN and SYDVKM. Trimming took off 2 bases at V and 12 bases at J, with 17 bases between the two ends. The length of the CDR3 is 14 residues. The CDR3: CASSLRPKGGSQFF. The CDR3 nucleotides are TGTGCCAGCAGTTTACGACCCAAAGGGGGTTCGCAGTTCTTC.

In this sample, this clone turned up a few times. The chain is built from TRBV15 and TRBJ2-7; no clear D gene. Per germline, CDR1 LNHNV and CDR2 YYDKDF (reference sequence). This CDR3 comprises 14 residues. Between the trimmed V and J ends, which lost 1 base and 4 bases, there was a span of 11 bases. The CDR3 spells CATSRGERSYEQYF. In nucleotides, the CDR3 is TGTGCCACCAGCAGAGGAGAGAGATCTTACGAGCAGTACTTC.

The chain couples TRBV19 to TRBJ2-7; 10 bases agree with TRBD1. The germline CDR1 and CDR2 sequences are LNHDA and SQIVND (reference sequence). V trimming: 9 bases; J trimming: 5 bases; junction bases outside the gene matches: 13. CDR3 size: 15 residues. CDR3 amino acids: CASRPSGTGAHEQYF. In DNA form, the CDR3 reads TGTGCCAGCAGACCATCCGGGACAGGGGCACACGAGCAGTACTTC.

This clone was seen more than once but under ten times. CDR3 region: CASSLAPGQETQYF. The CDR3 bases are TGCGCCAGCAGCTTGGCTCCAGGCCAAGAGACCCAGTACTTC. The chain carries TRBV5-1 and TRBJ2-5; D gene ambiguous. The CDR3 totals 14 residues. In germline, CDR1 is SGHRS, CDR2 YFSETQ. V was clipped by 0 bases and J by 1 base, with 7 bases between them.